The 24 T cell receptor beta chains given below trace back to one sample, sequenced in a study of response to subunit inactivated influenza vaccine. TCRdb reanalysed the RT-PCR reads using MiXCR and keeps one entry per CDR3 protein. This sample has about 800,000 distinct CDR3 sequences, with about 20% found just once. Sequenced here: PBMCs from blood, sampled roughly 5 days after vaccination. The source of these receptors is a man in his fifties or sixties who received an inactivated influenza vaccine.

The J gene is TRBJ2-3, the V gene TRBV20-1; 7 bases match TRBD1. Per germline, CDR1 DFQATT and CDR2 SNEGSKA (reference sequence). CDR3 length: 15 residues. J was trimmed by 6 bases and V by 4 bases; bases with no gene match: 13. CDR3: CSATSGRGQLDTQYF. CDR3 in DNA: TGCAGTGCTACCAGCGGTAGGGGGCAATTGGATACGCAGTATTTT.

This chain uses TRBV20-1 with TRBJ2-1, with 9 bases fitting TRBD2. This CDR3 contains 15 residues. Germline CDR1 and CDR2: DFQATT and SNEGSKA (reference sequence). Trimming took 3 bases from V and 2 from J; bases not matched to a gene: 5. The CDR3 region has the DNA TGCAGTGCTAGTGCCCTAGCGGGAACCTACAATGAGCAGTTCTTC. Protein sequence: CSASALAGTYNEQFF.

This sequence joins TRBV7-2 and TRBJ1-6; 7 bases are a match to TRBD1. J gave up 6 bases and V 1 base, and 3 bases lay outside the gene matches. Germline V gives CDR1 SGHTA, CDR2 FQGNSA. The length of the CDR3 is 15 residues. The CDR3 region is CASSLVGQINSPLHF. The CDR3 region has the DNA TGTGCCAGCAGCTTAGTGGGACAGATTAATTCACCCCTCCACTTT.

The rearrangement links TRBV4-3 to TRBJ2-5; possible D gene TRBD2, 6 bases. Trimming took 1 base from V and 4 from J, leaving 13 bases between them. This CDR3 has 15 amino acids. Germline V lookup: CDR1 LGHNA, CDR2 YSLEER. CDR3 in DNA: TGCGCCAGCAGCCAAGGGGTGGGGGGATCAGAGACCCAGTACTTC. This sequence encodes CASSQGVGGSETQYF.

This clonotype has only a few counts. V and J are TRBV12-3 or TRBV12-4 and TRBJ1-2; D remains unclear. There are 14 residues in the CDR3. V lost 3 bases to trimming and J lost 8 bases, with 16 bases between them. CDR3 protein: CASSFNTRAGGYTF. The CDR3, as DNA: TGTGCCAGCAGTTTTAATACTAGGGCGGGAGGCTACACCTTC.

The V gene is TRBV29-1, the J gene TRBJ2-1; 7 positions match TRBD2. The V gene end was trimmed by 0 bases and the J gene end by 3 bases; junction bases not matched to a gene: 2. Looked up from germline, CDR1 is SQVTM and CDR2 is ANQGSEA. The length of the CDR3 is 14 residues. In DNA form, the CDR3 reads TGCAGCGTTGAAGACAGCGGGATCTACAATGAGCAGTTCTTC. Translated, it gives CSVEDSGIYNEQFF.

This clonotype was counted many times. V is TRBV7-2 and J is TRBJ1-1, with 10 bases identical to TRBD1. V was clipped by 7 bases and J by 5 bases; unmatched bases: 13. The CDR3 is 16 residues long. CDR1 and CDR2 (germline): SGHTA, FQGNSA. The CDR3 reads CASIALGDRGGTEAFF. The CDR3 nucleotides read TGTGCCAGCATCGCATTAGGGGACAGGGGAGGGACTGAAGCTTTCTTT.

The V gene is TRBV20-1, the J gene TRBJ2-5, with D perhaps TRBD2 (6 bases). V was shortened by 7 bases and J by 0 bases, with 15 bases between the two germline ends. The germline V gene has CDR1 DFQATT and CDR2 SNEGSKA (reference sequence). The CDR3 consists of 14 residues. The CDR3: CSVPPGDHQETQYF. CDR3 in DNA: TGCAGTGTCCCCCCGGGGGACCACCAAGAGACCCAGTACTTC.

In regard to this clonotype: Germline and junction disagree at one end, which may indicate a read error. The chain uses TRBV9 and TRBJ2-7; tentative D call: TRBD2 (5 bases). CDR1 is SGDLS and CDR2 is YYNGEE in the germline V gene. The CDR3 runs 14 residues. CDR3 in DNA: TGTGCCAGCAGTGTAGGTGGACTCTCCTACGAGCAGTACTTC. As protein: CASSVGGLSYEQYF.

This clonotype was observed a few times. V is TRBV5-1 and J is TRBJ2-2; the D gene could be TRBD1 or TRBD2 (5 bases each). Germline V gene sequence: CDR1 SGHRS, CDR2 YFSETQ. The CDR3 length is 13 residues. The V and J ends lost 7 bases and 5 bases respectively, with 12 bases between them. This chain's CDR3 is CASLGAPTGELFF. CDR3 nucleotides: TGCGCCAGCCTCGGGGCGCCGACCGGGGAGCTGTTTTTT.

The CDR3, as DNA: TGCGCCAGCAGCTTGGTAGGTGGGCGGATGAGCTCCTACAATGAGCAGTTCTTC. Encoded protein: CASSLVGGRMSSYNEQFF. The chain is built from TRBV5-1 and TRBJ2-1; no clear D. V was pared by 0 bases and J by 0 bases, with 16 bases between. This CDR3 has 18 amino acids. The germline gives CDR1 SGHRS, CDR2 YFSETQ.

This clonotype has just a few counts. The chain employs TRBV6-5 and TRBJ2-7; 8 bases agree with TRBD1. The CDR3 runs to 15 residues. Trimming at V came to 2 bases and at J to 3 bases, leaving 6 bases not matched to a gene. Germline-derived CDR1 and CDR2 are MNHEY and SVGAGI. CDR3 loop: CASSYRDRSNYEQYF. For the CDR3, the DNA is TGTGCCAGCAGTTACCGGGACAGGTCTAACTACGAGCAGTACTTC.

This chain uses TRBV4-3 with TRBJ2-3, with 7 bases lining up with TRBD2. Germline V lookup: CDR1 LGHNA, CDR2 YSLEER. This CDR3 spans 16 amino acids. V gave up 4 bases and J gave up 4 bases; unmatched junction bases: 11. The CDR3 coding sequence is TGCGCCAGCAGCCGCCAAGCGGGGCTAAGGGCAGATACGCAGTATTTT. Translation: CASSRQAGLRADTQYF.

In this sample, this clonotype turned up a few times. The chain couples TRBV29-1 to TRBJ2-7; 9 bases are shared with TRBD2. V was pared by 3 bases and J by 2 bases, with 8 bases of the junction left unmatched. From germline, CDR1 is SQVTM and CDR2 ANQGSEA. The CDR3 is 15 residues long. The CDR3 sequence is CSVDGISGRPYEQYF. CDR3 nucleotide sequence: TGCAGCGTTGACGGAATAAGCGGGAGGCCCTACGAGCAGTACTTC.

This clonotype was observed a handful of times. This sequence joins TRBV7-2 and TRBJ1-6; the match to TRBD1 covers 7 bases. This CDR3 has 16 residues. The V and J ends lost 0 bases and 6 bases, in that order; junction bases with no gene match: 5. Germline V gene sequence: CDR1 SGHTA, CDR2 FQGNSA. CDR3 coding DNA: TGTGCCAGCAGCTTAGCGGGGGCAGGGGGTAATTCACCCCTCCACTTT. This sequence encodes CASSLAGAGGNSPLHF.

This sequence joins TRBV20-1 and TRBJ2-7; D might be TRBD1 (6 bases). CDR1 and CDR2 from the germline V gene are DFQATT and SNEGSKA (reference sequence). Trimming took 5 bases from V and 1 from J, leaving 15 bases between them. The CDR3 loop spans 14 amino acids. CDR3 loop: CSALDRTSSYEQYF. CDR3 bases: TGCAGTGCTTTGGACAGAACGTCGTCCTACGAGCAGTACTTC.

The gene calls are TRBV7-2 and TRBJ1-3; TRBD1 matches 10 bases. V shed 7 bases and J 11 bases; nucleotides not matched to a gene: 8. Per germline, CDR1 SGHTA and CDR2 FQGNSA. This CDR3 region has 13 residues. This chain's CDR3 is CASTSGTGDAIYF. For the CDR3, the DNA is TGTGCCAGCACCTCCGGGACAGGGGACGCCATATATTTT.

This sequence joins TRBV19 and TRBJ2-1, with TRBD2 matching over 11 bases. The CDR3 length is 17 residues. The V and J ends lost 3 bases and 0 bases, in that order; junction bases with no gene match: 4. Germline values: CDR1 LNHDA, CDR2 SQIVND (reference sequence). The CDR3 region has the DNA TGTGCCAGTAGTATTGGGACTAGCGGCACCTCCTACAATGAGCAGTTCTTC. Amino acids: CASSIGTSGTSYNEQFF.

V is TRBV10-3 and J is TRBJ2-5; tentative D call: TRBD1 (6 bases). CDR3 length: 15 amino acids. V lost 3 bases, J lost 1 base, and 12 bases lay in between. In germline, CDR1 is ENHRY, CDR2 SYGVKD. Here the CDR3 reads CAISDKTGPQETQYF. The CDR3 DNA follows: TGTGCCATCAGTGATAAAACAGGGCCCCAAGAGACCCAGTACTTC.

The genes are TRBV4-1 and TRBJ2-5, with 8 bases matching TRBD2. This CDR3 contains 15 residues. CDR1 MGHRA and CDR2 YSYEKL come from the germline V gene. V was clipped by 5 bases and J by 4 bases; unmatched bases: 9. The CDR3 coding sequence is TGCGCCAGCAGCGCCTTTGCGGGGGGCGGAGAGACCCAGTACTTC. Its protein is CASSAFAGGGETQYF.

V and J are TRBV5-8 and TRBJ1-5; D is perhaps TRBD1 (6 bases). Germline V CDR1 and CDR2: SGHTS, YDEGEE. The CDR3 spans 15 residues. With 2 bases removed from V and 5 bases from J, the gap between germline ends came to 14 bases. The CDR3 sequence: CASSLAPGAHQPQHF. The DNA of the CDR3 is TGTGCCAGCAGCTTAGCCCCGGGGGCCCATCAGCCCCAGCATTTT.

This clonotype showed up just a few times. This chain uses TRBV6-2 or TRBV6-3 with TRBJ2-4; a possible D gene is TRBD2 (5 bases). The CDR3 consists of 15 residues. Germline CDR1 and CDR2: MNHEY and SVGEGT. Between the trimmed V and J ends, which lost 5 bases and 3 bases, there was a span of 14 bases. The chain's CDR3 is CASSQLGKDKNIQYF. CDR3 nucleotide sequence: TGTGCCAGCAGTCAACTAGGGAAAGACAAAAACATTCAGTACTTC.

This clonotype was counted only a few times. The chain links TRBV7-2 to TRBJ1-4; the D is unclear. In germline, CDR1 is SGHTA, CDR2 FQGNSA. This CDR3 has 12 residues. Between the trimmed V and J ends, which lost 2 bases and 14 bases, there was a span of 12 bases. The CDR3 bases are TGTGCCAGCAGCTTAACGAGCGAGGGCCTGTTTTTT. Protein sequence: CASSLTSEGLFF.

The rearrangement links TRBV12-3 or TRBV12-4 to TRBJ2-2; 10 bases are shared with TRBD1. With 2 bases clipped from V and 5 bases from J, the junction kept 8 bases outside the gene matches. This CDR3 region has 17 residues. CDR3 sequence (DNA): TGTGCCAGCAGTTTACCGGGGACAGGGGTCGGTACCGGGGAGCTGTTTTTT. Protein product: CASSLPGTGVGTGELFF.